This T cell receptor (beta chain) is from a study of regulatory T cells in long-lasting Graves disease. Study at large: Freshly diagnosed Graves' patients had used antithyroid drugs for under 3 months.

This clonotype was counted ten times or more. Arm-PCR of CDR3 regions and iRepertoire HTBI primers were the basis on which TCR beta libraries were built. In the original analysis: Identified segments across samples numbered about 56 TRBV and around 13 TRBJ. TCRdb processed the multiplex PCR reads anew with MiXCR; each CDR3 protein has one entry. These V and J calls are TCRdb output, not the study's own analysis. The data show around 450,000 distinct CDR3 sequences, with about a sixth seen just once and 12% held by the top ten. Time point in this sample: newly diagnosed GD, antithyroid drugs for less than 3 months. PBMC RNA served as the TCR library source. Germline trimming cut 8 bases from V and 3 bases from J; bases unmatched to any gene: 0. The CDR3 extends over 11 amino acids. Germline V gene lookup returns CDR1 MDHEN and CDR2 SYDVKM. The data were also submitted as part of a second study, on T cells in Graves' hyperthyroidism and ophthalmopathy. From that second work: Across 18 months, stable Graves' hyperthyroidism was marked by no progression to ophthalmopathy. The blood repertoire included most of the expanded thyroid clonotypes above 0.001.

The sequence came from a middle-aged man with Graves disease. The specimen comprised peripheral blood mononuclear cells (PBMCs), sampled at new diagnosis, from a patient treated with antithyroid drugs. The chain combines TRBV28 with TRBJ2-7; 8 nucleotides match TRBD1. The CDR3 DNA is TGTGCCAGCGACAGGGGCTACGAGCAGTACTTC. Translation gives CASDRGYEQYF.